This is a list of T cell receptor beta chains from one sample in a study of OX40 agonist ivuxolimab in advanced cancers. Profiled with immunoSEQ multiplex PCR; TCRdb holds only in-frame clones, not every one. The repertoire consists of about 35,000 clones, with about 70% occurring once and the leading ten covering approximately 19%. The specimen comprised CD4+ or CD8+ T cells sorted from blood, sampled in a trial of the OX40 agonist ivuxolimab. The source is an adult with an advanced solid tumor such as melanoma, head and neck, liver or kidney cancer. Each CDR3 is given with its conserved first and last residue. The D gene is left open where the match is weak. The listing skips clone size in some rows; elsewhere it reads once, few, many or a size class.

v_call	clone_size	j_call	d_call	cdr3_aa	cdr3_nt
TRBV9	few	TRBJ2-7	TRBD1	CASSVAPTGEKYEQYF	TGTGCCAGCAGCGTAGCCCCGACAGGGGAGAAATACGAGCAGTACTTC
TRBV6-5	few	TRBJ1-2	-	CASSPLGPYSLGYTF	TGTGCCAGCAGTCCCCTTGGGCCTTATTCTCTCGGCTACACCTTC
TRBV6-5	-	TRBJ1-2	-	CASSEGQTSYGYTF	TGTGCCAGCAGTGAGGGGCAGACCTCCTATGGCTACACCTTC
TRBV5-1	-	TRBJ1-1	-	CASSMQGGGMTEAFF	TGCGCCAGCAGCATGCAGGGTGGAGGAATGACTGAAGCTTTCTTT
TRBV5-1	-	TRBJ2-1	-	CASSLGGDSNEQFF	TGCGCCAGCAGCTTGGGTGGAGATTCCAATGAGCAGTTCTTC
TRBV6-1	few	TRBJ1-4	TRBD1	CASSVAGTGEKLFF	TGTGCCAGCAGTGTCGCGGGGACAGGTGAAAAACTGTTTTTT
TRBV5-8	-	TRBJ1-1	-	CASSSTGILSEAFF	TGTGCCAGCAGCAGCACGGGAATTTTAAGTGAAGCTTTCTTT
TRBV5-1	-	TRBJ2-3	-	CASSSDLLITDTQYF	TGCGCCAGCAGCTCGGACCTATTAATCACAGATACGCAGTATTTT
TRBV21-1	-	TRBJ2-7	-	CASSKVWGVRSYEQYF	TGTGCCAGCAGCAAAGTTTGGGGGGTACGGTCTTACGAGCAGTACTTC
TRBV18	-	TRBJ1-1	-	CASSQTGDTEAFF	TGTGCCAGCTCACAGACCGGGGACACTGAAGCTTTCTTT
TRBV27	-	TRBJ1-5	-	CASSPLGQFQRAQHF	TGTGCCAGCAGCCCCCTAGGACAGTTCCAGAGGGCCCAGCATTTT
TRBV5-1	-	TRBJ2-3	-	CASSSEVGDTQYF	TGCGCCAGCAGCTCCGAGGTTGGAGATACGCAGTATTTT
TRBV28	-	TRBJ2-2	TRBD1	CASSRTGGAGELFF	TGTGCCAGCAGCCGGACAGGGGGCGCCGGGGAGCTGTTTTTT
TRBV5-4	-	TRBJ1-6	TRBD1	CASSLSGTANSPLHF	TGTGCCAGCAGCTTGAGTGGGACAGCTAATTCACCCCTCCACTTT
TRBV9	-	TRBJ2-2	-	CASSVVGTGSNTGELFF	TGTGCCAGCAGCGTAGTGGGAACAGGTTCGAACACCGGGGAGCTGTTTTTT
TRBV7-8	once	TRBJ1-3	-	CASSPYAGTAGNTIYF	TGTGCCAGCAGCCCATATGCCGGGACTGCTGGAAACACCATATATTTT
TRBV7-9	-	TRBJ2-7	-	CASSLNGRSYEQYF	TGTGCCAGCAGCTTAAACGGTCGCTCCTACGAGCAGTACTTC
TRBV10-1	-	TRBJ2-3	-	CASSPGVGDTQYF	TGCGCCAGCAGTCCTGGGGTGGGCGATACGCAGTATTTT
TRBV6-5	-	TRBJ1-2	-	CASSYSGEGLGGYTF	TGTGCCAGCAGTTACTCTGGTGAGGGGTTGGGTGGCTACACCTTC
TRBV2	-	TRBJ2-7	-	CASSDVGPHEQYF	TGTGCCAGCAGTGATGTAGGGCCCCACGAGCAGTACTTC
TRBV6-1	-	TRBJ1-3	TRBD1	CASRGTVSGNTIYF	TGTGCCAGCAGGGGGACAGTCTCTGGAAACACCATATATTTT
TRBV4-1	-	TRBJ2-3	TRBD2	CASSQPRGGVSTDTQYF	TGCGCCAGCAGCCAACCCCGCGGGGGGGTGAGCACAGATACGCAGTATTTT
TRBV7-2	few	TRBJ2-3	TRBD2	CASSPTGTSGGAGDTQYF	TGTGCCAGCAGCCCCACCGGGACTAGCGGGGGGGCCGGAGATACGCAGTATTTT
TRBV12-5	-	TRBJ1-1	-	CASGWVGPEAFF	TGTGCTAGTGGTTGGGTGGGGCCTGAAGCTTTCTTT
TRBV11-2	once	TRBJ2-2	-	CASSKGVNTGELFF	TGTGCCAGCAGTAAGGGGGTGAACACCGGGGAGCTGTTTTTT
TRBV6-5	-	TRBJ1-4	-	CASSRDHGGNEKLFF	TGTGCCAGCAGTCGGGACCACGGGGGGAATGAAAAACTGTTTTTT
TRBV30	-	TRBJ1-1	-	CAWSAEDSVNTEAFF	TGTGCCTGGAGTGCCGAAGACAGCGTGAACACTGAAGCTTTCTTT
TRBV19	once	TRBJ2-2	-	CASSIVLGSGELFF	TGTGCCAGTAGTATAGTTCTCGGGTCCGGGGAGCTGTTTTTT
TRBV7-9	medium-sized	TRBJ2-3	TRBD2	CASSRIRRGGPTDTQYF	TGTGCCAGCAGCAGAATTCGGCGCGGGGGACCCACAGATACGCAGTATTTT